The rows below give T cell receptor beta chains drawn from one sample of a study of blood T cell repertoires in COVID-19. This table comes from immunoSEQ multiplex PCR, and its TCRdb copy is limited to in-frame clones, with some not included. The sample yields 120,000 or so clones, 81% seen once. Sequencing input: peripheral blood. Source of these receptors: a man aged 25-45 years with COVID-19, enrolled during active disease. Each CDR3 is given with its conserved first and last residue. D genes are given only for firm matches. Not every row has a clone size; where given, it reads once, few, many or a size class.

TRBJ1-5,NA,NA,TRBV4-1,CASSQDGGIGNQPQHF,TGCGCCAGCAGCCAAGATGGAGGGATCGGGAATCAGCCCCAGCATTTT
TRBJ2-1,NA,TRBD2,TRBV5-1,CASSLMTSGTGFYNEQFF,TGCGCCAGCAGCTTAATGACTAGCGGGACAGGATTTTACAATGAGCAGTTCTTC
TRBJ1-5,NA,TRBD1,TRBV12-5,CASGHPGTGLLGNQPQHF,TGTGCTAGTGGGCACCCCGGGACAGGGCTACTGGGGAATCAGCCCCAGCATTTT
TRBJ1-2,few,TRBD1,TRBV29-1,CSDRTGTNYGYTF,TGCAGCGATAGGACAGGGACTAACTATGGCTACACCTTC
TRBJ1-6,NA,NA,TRBV19,CASSTRDYNSPLHF,TGTGCCAGTAGTACGCGGGACTATAATTCACCCCTCCACTTT
TRBJ1-2,NA,NA,TRBV6-6,CASSPDRSYGYTF,TGTGCCAGCAGCCCCGACAGATCCTATGGCTACACCTTC
TRBJ1-2,NA,TRBD1,TRBV28,CASSRDRGYGYTF,TGTGCCAGCAGCCGGGACAGGGGCTATGGCTACACCTTC
TRBJ2-1,NA,NA,TRBV11-2,CASSLGRGDEQFF,TGTGCCAGCAGCTTAGGCAGGGGAGATGAGCAGTTCTTC
TRBJ2-7,NA,NA,TRBV12-3/TRBV12-4,CASSPNSYEQYF,TGTGCCAGCAGCCCTAACTCCTACGAGCAGTACTTC
TRBJ2-3,NA,TRBD2,TRBV4-3,CASSPRGGPHTDTQYF,TGCGCCAGCAGCCCCCGGGGGGGTCCCCACACAGATACGCAGTATTTT
TRBJ1-5,NA,TRBD1,TRBV6-2/TRBV6-3,CASSYLLDRGPYSNQPQHF,TGTGCCAGCAGTTACCTCTTGGACAGGGGACCATATAGCAATCAGCCCCAGCATTTT
TRBJ2-1,few,NA,TRBV7-9,CASSLDTGLEEQFF,TGTGCCAGCAGCTTAGATACTGGACTTGAGGAGCAGTTCTTC
TRBJ1-2,NA,NA,TRBV10-1,CASSESLTGPYGYTF,TGCGCCAGCAGTGAGTCGTTAACAGGGCCCTATGGCTACACCTTC
TRBJ1-3,NA,NA,TRBV9,CASSVEGVAGNTIYF,TGTGCCAGCAGCGTAGAAGGGGTAGCCGGAAACACCATATATTTT
TRBJ1-1,NA,NA,TRBV11-2,CASSSGQHTEAFF,TGTGCCAGCAGCTCGGGACAACACACTGAAGCTTTCTTT
TRBJ1-1,NA,TRBD1,TRBV15,CATSRDREGGRRAEAFF,TGTGCCACCAGCAGAGATCGTGAAGGGGGCCGTCGGGCTGAAGCTTTCTTT
TRBJ2-1,NA,TRBD2,TRBV11-3,CASSHHSGRVSYNEQFF,TGTGCCAGCAGCCACCATAGCGGGAGAGTGTCCTACAATGAGCAGTTCTTC
TRBJ2-1,few,NA,TRBV18,CASSLSSSRDEQFF,TGTGCCAGCTCACTTTCCTCAAGCCGAGATGAGCAGTTCTTC
TRBJ1-2,NA,NA,TRBV7-9,CASSPTGGGGGYGYTF,TGTGCCAGCAGCCCTACCGGGGGTGGCGGCGGCTATGGCTACACCTTC
TRBJ1-4,few,NA,TRBV4-3,CASSQEYTSPEEKLFF,TGCGCCAGCAGCCAAGAGTACACGTCCCCGGAGGAAAAACTGTTTTTT
TRBJ2-7,NA,TRBD2,TRBV27,CASSFTRIAGDYEQYF,TGTGCCAGCAGTTTCACTCGTATAGCGGGAGACTACGAGCAGTACTTC
TRBJ2-7,NA,NA,TRBV9,CASSVSPLASNEQYF,TGTGCCAGCAGCGTAAGTCCCCTAGCTTCGAACGAGCAGTACTTC
TRBJ2-2,NA,TRBD2,TRBV28,CASRRHRGSGTTGELFF,TGTGCCAGCAGACGTCATAGGGGTAGCGGGACGACCGGGGAGCTGTTTTTT
TRBJ1-1,NA,NA,TRBV5-1,CASSLDLNAEAFF,TGCGCCAGCAGCTTGGATCTAAACGCTGAAGCTTTCTTT
TRBJ1-2,NA,TRBD1,TRBV6-5,CASSYGRRGDYGYTF,TGTGCCAGCAGTTACGGGCGCAGGGGGGACTATGGCTACACCTTC
TRBJ1-6,NA,TRBD1,TRBV9,CASSSRDRDWDNSPLHF,TGTGCCAGCAGCTCCCGGGACAGGGATTGGGATAATTCACCCCTCCACTTT
TRBJ1-6,NA,NA,TRBV7-9,CASGPIAYNSPLHF,TGTGCCAGCGGTCCTATTGCCTATAATTCACCCCTCCACTTT
TRBJ2-2,few,NA,TRBV6-5,CATPQREIDTGELFF,TGTGCCACCCCACAGAGAGAGATTGACACCGGGGAGCTGTTTTTT
TRBJ1-1,NA,NA,TRBV4-1,CASSQGGHLNTEAFF,TGCGCCAGCAGCCAAGGGGGACACTTGAACACTGAAGCTTTCTTT
TRBJ1-2,once,NA,TRBV5-6,CASSDWSRQAGGYTF,TGTGCCAGCAGCGATTGGTCCCGACAGGCCGGTGGCTACACCTTC
TRBJ1-5,NA,NA,TRBV27,CASPTGPHQPQHF,TGTGCCAGTCCGACAGGCCCCCATCAGCCCCAGCATTTT
TRBJ2-6,NA,TRBD1,TRBV5-5,CASSLATGGGVANVLTF,TGTGCCAGCAGCTTGGCTACAGGGGGCGGTGTGGCCAACGTCCTGACTTTC
TRBJ1-2,NA,NA,TRBV13,CASSFWRVGGYTF,TGTGCCAGCAGCTTCTGGAGGGTGGGTGGCTACACCTTC
TRBJ2-1,NA,TRBD2,TRBV7-3,CASSLVPSAGGHGSEQFF,TGTGCCAGCAGCTTAGTCCCCTCCGCGGGAGGCCACGGAAGTGAGCAGTTCTTC
TRBJ2-3,NA,TRBD1,TRBV19,CASSYRHGLTGLTDTQYF,TGTGCCAGTAGTTATCGACATGGGCTGACAGGGCTCACAGATACGCAGTATTTT
TRBJ2-3,NA,NA,TRBV7-2,CASSLGQTTDTQYF,TGTGCCAGCAGCTTAGGACAGACCACAGATACGCAGTATTTT
TRBJ1-6,NA,NA,TRBV28,CASSIPRTEDSPLHF,TGTGCCAGCAGTATCCCACGGACAGAGGATTCACCCCTCCACTTT
TRBJ2-3,once,NA,TRBV7-2,CAGRSADTQYF,TGTGCCGGCAGGAGCGCAGATACGCAGTATTTT
TRBJ2-1,NA,TRBD1,TRBV10-2,CASSDPSPQGQVTSDTYNEQFF,TGCGCCAGCAGTGACCCCAGTCCCCAGGGACAGGTGACATCTGATACCTACAATGAGCAGTTCTTC
TRBJ1-2,NA,NA,TRBV28,CASRDSFNYGYTF,TGTGCCAGCAGAGACAGTTTTAACTATGGCTACACCTTC
TRBJ2-7,NA,TRBD1,TRBV19,CASSPQGASYEQYF,TGTGCCAGTAGTCCCCAGGGGGCCTCCTACGAGCAGTACTTC
TRBJ1-1,NA,TRBD1,TRBV28,CASSSSGTGDDTEAFF,TGTGCCAGCAGTTCATCCGGGACAGGGGACGACACTGAAGCTTTCTTT
TRBJ2-7,NA,TRBD1,TRBV10-2,CASKGDRAGGYEQYF,TGCGCCAGCAAGGGAGACAGGGCCGGCGGATACGAGCAGTACTTC
TRBJ2-5,NA,NA,TRBV20-1,CSASSPTDTYQETQYF,TGCAGTGCTAGTTCCCCGACAGATACGTACCAAGAGACCCAGTACTTC
TRBJ1-5,NA,TRBD1,TRBV9,CASFRTGGAKPQHF,TGTGCCAGCTTTCGGACAGGGGGCGCGAAGCCCCAGCATTTT